Each of the 10 T cell receptor beta chains below was sequenced from the same sample in a study of OX40 agonist ivuxolimab in advanced cancers. Profiling relied on immunoSEQ multiplex PCR, and the TCRdb table lists in-frame clones only, not all of them. The sample holds 60,000 to 90,000 clones, 90% seen once. This material consisted of CD4+ or CD8+ T cells sorted from blood, taken in a trial of the OX40 agonist ivuxolimab. All receptors derive from an adult with an advanced solid tumor such as melanoma, head and neck, liver or kidney cancer.

This sequence joins TRBV6-5 and TRBJ1-1; the match to TRBD1 covers 9 bases. The CDR3 spans 14 residues. Trimming removed 2 bases from V and 6 bases from J; junction bases left unmatched: 4. The germline V gene encodes CDR1 MNHEY and CDR2 SVGAGI. The CDR3 DNA sequence: TGTGCCAGCAGTTACAGGGACAGGGTTCCTGAAGCTTTCTTT. It translates to CASSYRDRVPEAFF.

The chain employs TRBV5-1 and TRBJ2-1, with 9 bases fitting TRBD2. The CDR3 totals 15 residues. Germline lookup yields CDR1 SGHRS and CDR2 YFSETQ. The ends lost 2 bases at V and 0 bases at J; junction bases unmatched: 0. Written as DNA, the CDR3 is TGCGCCAGCAGCTTTAGCGGGAGCTCCTACAATGAGCAGTTCTTC. Translation: CASSFSGSSYNEQFF. Filled out from reference TRBV5-1 and TRBJ2-1, the complete variable domain reads KAGVTQTPRYLIKTRGQQVTLSCSPISGHRSVSWYQQTPGQGLQFLFEYFSETQRNKGNFPGRFSGRQFSNSRSEMNVSTLELGDSALYLCASSFSGSSYNEQFFGPGTRLTVL.

The V gene is TRBV5-1, the J gene TRBJ2-7; 11 bases line up with TRBD2. Per the germline V gene, CDR1 is SGHRS and CDR2 is YFSETQ. Trimming removed 4 bases from V and 6 bases from J; junction bases left unmatched: 6. The CDR3 totals 14 residues. CDR3 nucleotide sequence: TGCGCCAGCAGCCTCGGGACTAGCGGCGGCGAGCAGTACTTC. Its protein product is CASSLGTSGGEQYF.

The chain joins TRBV5-8 to TRBJ2-7; D uncertain. Per the germline V gene, CDR1 is SGHTS and CDR2 is YDEGEE. The CDR3 runs to 12 residues. V was cut by 4 bases and J by 3 bases, with 8 bases left in between. The CDR3 DNA reads TGTGCCAGCAGCATACAATTCTACGAGCAGTACTTC. Translation: CASSIQFYEQYF. Variable domain in full (rest from reference TRBV5-8 and TRBJ2-7): EAGVTQSPTHLIKTRGQQATLRCSPISGHTSVYWYQQALGLGLQFLLWYDEGEERNRGNFPPRFSGRQFPNYSSELNVNALELEDSALYLCASSIQFYEQYFGPGTRLTVT.

This clone was seen only once. The rearrangement links TRBV5-5 to TRBJ2-2; 7 bases fit TRBD2. The ends lost 0 bases at V and 2 bases at J; junction bases unmatched: 4. The CDR3 loop spans 16 amino acids. The germline gives CDR1 SGHKS, CDR2 YYEKEE (reference sequence). Here the CDR3 DNA reads TGTGCCAGCAGCTTGGGCGGGGGAGCCAACACCGGGGAGCTGTTTTTT. Translating it yields CASSLGGGANTGELFF.

V gene TRBV28 combines with J gene TRBJ2-7; TRBD2 aligns across 9 bases. Trimming removed 3 bases from V and 4 bases from J; junction bases left unmatched: 7. The CDR3 is made up of 15 amino acids. Germline values: CDR1 MDHEN, CDR2 SYDVKM. CDR3 in amino acids: CASSLASGKWYEQYF. The DNA for the CDR3 is TGTGCCAGCAGTTTGGCTAGCGGGAAATGGTACGAGCAGTACTTC.

J is TRBJ2-7 and V is TRBV6-1, with D possibly being TRBD2 (6 bases). The ends were cut back, 8 bases at V and 4 bases at J, with 15 bases in the middle. The CDR3 consists of 13 residues. Germline lookup yields CDR1 MNHNS and CDR2 SASEGT. CDR3 amino acids: CASGGILLYEQYF. Here the CDR3 DNA reads TGTGCCAGCGGGGGGATCCTTTTATACGAGCAGTACTTC.

The chain recombines TRBV6-6 with TRBJ1-2; no clear D gene. Trimming cost V 5 bases and J 0 bases, with 7 bases left between them. This CDR3 comprises 13 residues. Germline V gene lookup returns CDR1 MNHNY and CDR2 SVGAGI (reference sequence). The CDR3 reads CASSPGANYGYTF. The CDR3 coding sequence is TGTGCCAGCAGTCCGGGAGCTAACTATGGCTACACCTTC.

This clone was found a few times. The gene calls are TRBV30 and TRBJ1-5; the match to TRBD1 covers 7 bases. J was trimmed by 5 bases and V by 8 bases; bases with no gene match: 9. Looked up from germline, CDR1 is GTSNPN and CDR2 is SVGIG (reference sequence). The CDR3 totals 13 residues. The CDR3 coding sequence is TGTGCCGTACTCCCAGGGGGTGATCAGCCCCAGCATTTT. It encodes CAVLPGGDQPQHF.

The chain employs TRBV10-1 and TRBJ1-1; 7 bases are a match to TRBD1. Germline V gene data show CDR1 as WNHNN and CDR2 as SYGVQD (reference sequence). The CDR3 loop spans 15 amino acids. The V segment lost 4 bases and the J segment 3 bases; nucleotides outside the gene matches: 8. The CDR3 nucleotides are TGCGCCAGCAGTGGACAAAGGGGGCAGGACACTGAAGCTTTCTTT. Translation: CASSGQRGQDTEAFF.